This TCR beta chain was identified during a study of blood T cell repertoires in COVID-19. Study-wide context: Material from acute and convalescent COVID-19 was sourced from the United States, Italy and Spain.

Methods used by the authors: Reference gene primer amplification yielded estimated nucleated cell counts. Repertoires were generated with immunoSEQ multiplex PCR, while TCRdb's copy carries only in-frame clones and drops some. D and trimming come from the DNA, and the V and J calls and clone size come from that table. Among approximately 120,000 clones listed, 60% to 80% were seen once. Seattle patients were enrolled during active infection and followed longitudinally. V dropped 0 bases and J dropped 5 bases, with 5 bases sitting between them. The CDR3 spans 13 residues. The germline V gene encodes CDR1 SGDLS and CDR2 YYNGEE.

This TCR derives from a man aged 80 or over with COVID-19, enrolled during active disease. The chain has TRBV9 and TRBJ2-2; D unresolved. The sequenced material came from peripheral blood. The DNA for the CDR3 is TGTGCCAGCAGCGTAGACCTAACCGGGGAGCTGTTTTTT. This translates into CASSVDLTGELFF.